A selection of T cell receptor beta chains follows, all from one sample in a study of identical twins. TCRdb re-called the 5' RACE reads with MiXCR, one entry per CDR3 protein. The sample has 400,000 to 500,000 distinct CDR3 sequences; roughly 18% are singletons. Material: naive T cells sorted from blood. The receptors derive from a man between 50 and 59 years old in good health. The CDR3 runs from the conserved cysteine through the conserved F or W. The D gene is left open where the match is weak. Size is stated for part of the rows, as once, few or many counts, or as a class when the clone is expanded.

size | J | V | length | D | DNA | CDR3
few | TRBJ1-1 | TRBV5-1 | 14 | TRBD1 | TGCGCCAGCAGCTTGGGACAGGGGGGGTTGCTGGCTTTCTTT | CASSLGQGGLLAFF
. | TRBJ2-2 | TRBV5-4 | 11 | . | TGTGCCAGCAGCTGGAGGGGGGAGCTGTTTTTT | CASSWRGELFF
. | TRBJ2-2 | TRBV5-1 | 14 | . | TGCGCCAGCAGCACGGACCTGGAGGGCGGGGAGCTGTTTTTT | CASSTDLEGGELFF
. | TRBJ2-4 | TRBV7-2 | 13 | TRBD2 | TGTGCCAGCAGCTTGACGACGGGGGGTGGGCAGTACTTC | CASSLTTGGGQYF
. | TRBJ1-2 | TRBV4-2 | 14 | . | TGTGCCAGCAGCCAAGCGGAGGGAAGCTATGGCTACACCTTC | CASSQAEGSYGYTF
few | TRBJ1-2 | TRBV27 | 14 | . | TGTGCCAGCAGTTTGAGCAGGGGAACCTATGGCTACACCTTC | CASSLSRGTYGYTF
. | TRBJ2-7 | TRBV6-1 | 14 | TRBD2 | TGTGCCAGCACCTTAGCGGGGAGCTCCTACGAGCAGTACTTC | CASTLAGSSYEQYF
. | TRBJ2-7 | TRBV6-1 | 16 | . | TGTGCCAGCAGCCTTTACCGTCCGAGACAAACCTACGAGCAGTACTTC | CASSLYRPRQTYEQYF
many | TRBJ2-3 | TRBV20-1 | 14 | TRBD2 | TGCAGTGCTCTCCGACTAGCGGGGGTCGATACGCAGTATTTT | CSALRLAGVDTQYF
few | TRBJ2-7 | TRBV6-5 | 16 | TRBD1 | TGTGCCAGCAGTTACTCAAGCAGGGGGACCTCCTACGAGCAGTACTTC | CASSYSSRGTSYEQYF
few | TRBJ2-1 | TRBV20-1 | 14 | TRBD2 | TGCAGTGCTAGCCCAGCTAGCGGGAGCTATGAGCAGTTCTTC | CSASPASGSYEQFF
few | TRBJ1-6 | TRBV4-3 | 14 | . | TGCGCCAGCAGCCGCGGACATTATGGTTCACCCCTCCACTTT | CASSRGHYGSPLHF
. | TRBJ2-2 | TRBV10-3 | 13 | TRBD1 | TGTGCCATCAGTCGGACAGGGAACGGGGAGCTGTTTTTT | CAISRTGNGELFF
once | TRBJ2-7 | TRBV7-9 | 17 | TRBD1 | TGTGCCAGCAGCTTAGTAGGAGGGGACAGGACATCCTACGAGCAGTACTTC | CASSLVGGDRTSYEQYF
. | TRBJ1-2 | TRBV5-6 | 19 | . | TGTGCCAGCAGCTTGGTACAGGGAATCAGTGATATATTTGACTATGGCTACACCTTC | CASSLVQGISDIFDYGYTF
many | TRBJ1-2 | TRBV11-2 | 16 | . | TGTGCCAGCAGCTTAGAGGAAACAGGTTCGAGGAATGGCTACACCTTC | CASSLEETGSRNGYTF
few | TRBJ2-1 | TRBV11-1 | 14 | . | TGTGCCAGCAGCTTAGCCGCGACCCCAATAGAGCAGTTCTTC | CASSLAATPIEQFF
. | TRBJ2-3 | TRBV7-3 | 13 | . | TGTGCCAGCAGCAACCAGTTTTCAGATACGCAGTATTTT | CASSNQFSDTQYF
. | TRBJ1-2 | TRBV29-1 | 13 | . | TGCAGCGTCCGCGGGCAGGAGACCTATGGCTACACCTTC | CSVRGQETYGYTF
. | TRBJ2-7 | TRBV5-1 | 16 | TRBD2 | TGCGCCAGCAGCTCCTTCCTTAGCGGGAGGGCAGGGGAGCAGTACTTC | CASSSFLSGRAGEQYF
many | TRBJ2-7 | TRBV29-1 | 14 | . | TGCAGCGTTGGCGGAGGGCGGAGCTCCTACGAGCAGTACTTC | CSVGGGRSSYEQYF
many | TRBJ1-4 | TRBV7-9 | 15 | . | TGTGCCAGCAGCCCCAGCCCCTCAACTAATGAAAAACTGTTTTTT | CASSPSPSTNEKLFF
. | TRBJ2-5 | TRBV7-2 | 14 | TRBD1 | TGTGCCAGCAGCGGACAGGGGGTGGGAGAGACCCAGTACTTC | CASSGQGVGETQYF
many | TRBJ1-1 | TRBV4-3 | 13 | . | TGCGCCAGCAGCCAAGATCGAAGCACTGAAGCTTTCTTT | CASSQDRSTEAFF
. | TRBJ1-1 | TRBV6-1 | 12 | . | TGTGCCAGCAGTGAATGGGAGATTGAAGCTTTCTTT | CASSEWEIEAFF
. | TRBJ2-1 | TRBV19 | 15 | . | TGTGCCAGTCGGAGGGGGCGAAGTGACTACAATGAGCAGTTCTTC | CASRRGRSDYNEQFF
few | TRBJ1-5 | TRBV3-1 | 14 | TRBD1 | TGTGCCAGCAGCCAGGGGACAGACAATCAGCCCCAGCATTTT | CASSQGTDNQPQHF
many | TRBJ2-2 | TRBV5-1 | 16 | . | TGCGCCAGCAGCTTGGACAGGGTCGTGAACACCGGGGAGCTGTTTTTT | CASSLDRVVNTGELFF
few | TRBJ1-5 | TRBV23-1 | 15 | . | TGCGCCAGCAGTCAATATTGCCGGGTCAATCAGCCCCAGCATTTT | CASSQYCRVNQPQHF
few | TRBJ2-7 | TRBV4-2 | 18 | . | TGTGCCAGCAGCCAAGCGAGTGGTAAGGGGGGGGGATCCTACGAGCAGTACTTC | CASSQASGKGGGSYEQYF
. | TRBJ1-1 | TRBV6-2/TRBV6-3 | 15 | . | TGTGCCAGCAGTTGGGCCTATCCGAGGAACACTGAAGCTTTCTTT | CASSWAYPRNTEAFF
few | TRBJ1-2 | TRBV5-1 | 16 | TRBD1 | TGCGCCAGCAGCTTCATGGAACAGGGGGCGGGGTATGGCTACACCTTC | CASSFMEQGAGYGYTF
few | TRBJ2-7 | TRBV20-1 | 14 | TRBD2 | TGCAGTGCTAGCCGGACTAGCGGGAGATCCGAGCAGTACTTC | CSASRTSGRSEQYF
many | TRBJ2-1 | TRBV20-1 | 16 | . | TGCAGTGCCCCCGCCCGGGGTTATAGGAGTCTCTATGAGCAGTTCTTC | CSAPARGYRSLYEQFF
few | TRBJ2-2 | TRBV20-1 | 15 | . | TGCAGTGCTAGTTTCTTAGCGAAAAACACCGGGGAGCTGTTTTTT | CSASFLAKNTGELFF
. | TRBJ2-3 | TRBV9 | 14 | TRBD2 | TGTGCCAGCAGCGTAATTGCGGGAGCAGATACGCAGTATTTT | CASSVIAGADTQYF
few | TRBJ2-1 | TRBV9 | 15 | . | TGTGCCAGCAGCCTAGCCGGGGAACCCTACAATGAGCAGTTCTTC | CASSLAGEPYNEQFF
many | TRBJ1-5 | TRBV5-1 | 14 | . | TGCGCCAGCAGCTCCGGAGAAAGCAATCAGCCCCAGCATTTT | CASSSGESNQPQHF
few | TRBJ2-1 | TRBV3-1 | 18 | . | TGTGCCAGCAGCCAAAACCCCGGGGTCTCAAGCTCCTACAATGAGCAGTTCTTC | CASSQNPGVSSSYNEQFF
many | TRBJ2-2 | TRBV4-3 | 17 | . | TGCGCCAGCAGCCAAGACCCCCAGGGGGGAAGCACCGGGGAGCTGTTTTTT | CASSQDPQGGSTGELFF
many | TRBJ2-5 | TRBV29-1 | 12 | . | TGCAGCGTTGAATTCGGAAGAGAGACCCAGTACTTC | CSVEFGRETQYF
few | TRBJ2-1 | TRBV7-9 | 15 | TRBD2 | TGTGCCAGCAGTCCTCTTGGACTAGCGTACAATGAGCAGTTCTTC | CASSPLGLAYNEQFF
many | TRBJ2-7 | TRBV20-1 | 15 | . | TGCAGTGCTAGAGATGGAGCGCAAAGGGGCTACGAGCAGTACTTC | CSARDGAQRGYEQYF